Following are 13 T cell receptor beta chains from one sample sequenced in a study of patients and donors after allogeneic stem cell transplantation. TCRdb independently ran MiXCR on the RT-PCR reads; one entry per CDR3 protein. The sample has about 960,000 distinct CDR3 sequences; roughly 18% are singletons. Sequencing was performed on blood, either unsorted or a sorted T cell fraction (not recorded which). The receptors derive from a human donor who was either an allogeneic HSCT recipient or a stem cell or donor lymphocyte infusion donor (not recorded which). It is not recorded whose cells these are; they may come from a transplant donor.

This clonotype appeared a few times. This chain uses TRBV7-2 with TRBJ1-1; D is undetermined. Germline V lookup: CDR1 SGHTA, CDR2 FQGNSA. Trimming shortened V by 2 bases and J by 8 bases, and 9 bases separated the two germline ends. The CDR3 length is 12 residues. The CDR3 protein is CASSLRGWEAFF. The CDR3 bases are TGTGCCAGCAGCTTACGAGGATGGGAAGCTTTCTTT.

CDR3 residues: CAWSGGPIWETQYF. The DNA for the CDR3 is TGTGCCTGGAGTGGGGGGCCGATTTGGGAGACCCAGTACTTC. The rearrangement links TRBV30 to TRBJ2-5, with D perhaps TRBD1 (6 bases). This CDR3 is built from 14 residues. Trimming took 1 base from V and 5 from J, leaving 14 bases between them. CDR1 and CDR2 (germline): GTSNPN, SVGIG (reference sequence).

This clonotype was counted between two and nine times. The chain uses TRBV6-1 and TRBJ2-1; 9 nucleotides match TRBD2. CDR1 MNHNS and CDR2 SASEGT come from the germline V gene. V was pared by 7 bases and J by 7 bases, with 11 bases of the junction left unmatched. CDR3 length: 15 residues. The CDR3 region is CASMLAGPVGNEQFF. The CDR3 region has the DNA TGTGCCAGCATGCTAGCGGGACCTGTTGGTAATGAGCAGTTCTTC.

This clonotype was seen more than once but under ten times. V is TRBV20-1 and J is TRBJ2-1, with unresolved D. V dropped 0 bases and J dropped 5 bases, with 17 bases sitting between them. Looked up from germline, CDR1 is DFQATT and CDR2 is SNEGSKA (reference sequence). CDR3 size: 16 residues. CDR3 residues: CSARDGVGGRNNEQFF. DNA of the CDR3: TGCAGTGCTAGAGATGGGGTTGGCGGCAGGAACAATGAGCAGTTCTTC.

This chain connects TRBV11-2 to TRBJ2-5; weak D call: TRBD1 (6 bases). The length of the CDR3 is 14 residues. Trimming stripped 5 bases from V and 2 bases from J, with 12 bases between. CDR1 and CDR2 (germline): SGHAT, FQNNGV. The CDR3: CASSRWTVQETQYF. For the CDR3, the DNA is TGTGCCAGCAGCCGATGGACAGTTCAAGAGACCCAGTACTTC. Variable domain in full (rest from reference TRBV11-2 and TRBJ2-5): EAGVAQSPRYKIIEKRQSVAFWCNPISGHATLYWYQQILGQGPKLLIQFQNNGVVDDSQLPKDRFSAERLKGVDSTLKIQPAKLEDSAVYLCASSRWTVQETQYFGPGTRLLVL.

This chain uses TRBV9 with TRBJ2-7, with 7 bases fitting TRBD1. Trimming removed 4 bases from V and 3 bases from J; junction bases left unmatched: 7. Germline V gene sequence: CDR1 SGDLS, CDR2 YYNGEE. This CDR3 region has 14 residues. The DNA of the CDR3 is TGTGCCAGCAGCCCTTGGGACAGTCTCTACGAGCAGTACTTC. Translation gives CASSPWDSLYEQYF.

This clonotype occurred a few times. V and J are TRBV5-1 and TRBJ2-7; D possibly corresponds to TRBD2 (5 bases). Germline V gene data show CDR1 as SGHRS and CDR2 as YFSETQ. The CDR3 contains 14 residues. The V end lost 1 base, the J end lost 7 bases, and 15 bases lay between the germline ends. The CDR3 sequence: CASSLMEETAEQYF. The CDR3, as DNA: TGCGCCAGCAGCTTGATGGAGGAAACCGCAGAGCAGTACTTC. The whole variable domain, filled in from reference TRBV5-1 and TRBJ2-7, reads KAGVTQTPRYLIKTRGQQVTLSCSPISGHRSVSWYQQTPGQGLQFLFEYFSETQRNKGNFPGRFSGRQFSNSRSEMNVSTLELGDSALYLCASSLMEETAEQYFGPGTRLTVT.

The gene calls are TRBV13 and TRBJ2-1, with 10 bases identical to TRBD2. With V trimmed by 1 base and J by 8 bases, 5 bases remained unmatched. CDR3 length: 15 residues. Germline V gives CDR1 PRHDT, CDR2 FYEKMQ (reference sequence). Here the CDR3 DNA reads TGTGCCAGCAGCTTAGTCCTAGCGGGAGTGGATGAGCAGTTCTTC. As protein: CASSLVLAGVDEQFF.

The chain carries TRBV6-1 and TRBJ2-4, with 8 bases lining up with TRBD2. Germline CDR1 and CDR2: MNHNS and SASEGT. The CDR3 has 15 amino acids. Unmatched junction bases numbered 8, after V lost 8 bases and J lost 2 bases. The CDR3 DNA follows: TGTGCCAGCGGGACTAGGGATGGGACCAAAAACATTCAGTACTTC. Residues: CASGTRDGTKNIQYF.

This clonotype was counted a few times. The gene calls are TRBV12-3 or TRBV12-4 and TRBJ1-1; TRBD1 matches 9 bases. The CDR3 has 13 residues. Unmatched junction bases numbered 4, after V lost 6 bases and J lost 5 bases. As DNA, the CDR3 is TGTGCCAGCAGGGGACAGGGTTTGACTGAAGCTTTCTTT. Protein: CASRGQGLTEAFF.

This clonotype was counted only a few times. The chain links TRBV5-1 to TRBJ2-2, with 12 nucleotides matching TRBD2. The CDR3 is 16 residues long. After removal of 9 bases from V and 2 bases from J, the junction contained 8 bases not matched to a gene. Germline CDR1 is SGHRS and CDR2 is YFSETQ. Here the CDR3 DNA reads TGCGCCACTTCTACTAGCGGGAGGTCCAACACCGGGGAGCTGTTTTTT. It encodes CATSTSGRSNTGELFF.

Only one count was recorded for this clonotype. The chain recombines TRBV6-2 or TRBV6-3 with TRBJ2-7; the D gene is possibly TRBD2 (6 bases). This CDR3 has 14 residues. Germline assignment: CDR1 MNHEY and CDR2 SVGEGT. The V end lost 6 bases, the J end lost 6 bases, and 18 bases lay between the germline ends. The CDR3 bases are TGTGCCAGCAGGACACTAGGAGAGGGACTCGAGCAGTACTTC. This encodes CASRTLGEGLEQYF.

This clonotype appeared a few times. The chain has TRBV24-1 and TRBJ1-2; D remains unclear. Germline assignment: CDR1 KGHDR and CDR2 SFDVKD. Trimming shortened V by 0 bases and J by 6 bases, and 7 bases separated the two germline ends. The CDR3 is 13 residues long. The CDR3 protein is CATSDLDTNGYTF. CDR3 coding DNA: TGTGCCACCAGTGATTTGGACACCAATGGCTACACCTTC.